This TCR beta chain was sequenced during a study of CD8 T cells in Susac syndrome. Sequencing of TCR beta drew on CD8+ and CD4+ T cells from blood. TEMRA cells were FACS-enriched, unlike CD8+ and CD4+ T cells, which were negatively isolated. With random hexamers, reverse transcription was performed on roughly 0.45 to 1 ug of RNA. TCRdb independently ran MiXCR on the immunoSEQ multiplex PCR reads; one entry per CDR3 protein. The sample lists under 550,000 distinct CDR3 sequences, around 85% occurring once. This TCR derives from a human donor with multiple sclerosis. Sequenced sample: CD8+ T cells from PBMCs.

The CDR3 loop is CASSYSGLASLGEQFF. In DNA, the CDR3 is TGTGCCAGCAGTTACTCGGGACTAGCGTCCCTAGGGGAGCAGTTCTTC. This rearrangement joins TRBV6-5 to TRBJ2-1, with TRBD2 matching over 10 bases. V was pared by 0 bases and J by 10 bases, with 9 bases of the junction left unmatched. Germline CDR1 reads MNHEY; CDR2 reads SVGAGI. CDR3 length: 16 amino acids.